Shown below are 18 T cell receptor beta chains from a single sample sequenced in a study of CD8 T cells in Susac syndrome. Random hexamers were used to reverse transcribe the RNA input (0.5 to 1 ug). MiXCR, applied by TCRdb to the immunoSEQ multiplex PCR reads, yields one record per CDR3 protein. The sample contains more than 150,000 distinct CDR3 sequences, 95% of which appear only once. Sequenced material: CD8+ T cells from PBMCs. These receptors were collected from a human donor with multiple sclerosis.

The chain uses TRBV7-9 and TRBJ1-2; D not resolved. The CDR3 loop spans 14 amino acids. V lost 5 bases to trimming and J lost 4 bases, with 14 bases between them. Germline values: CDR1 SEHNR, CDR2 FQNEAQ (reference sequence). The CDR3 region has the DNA TGTGCCAGCAGCCCCACTGGTGGGATCTATGGCTACACCTTC. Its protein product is CASSPTGGIYGYTF.

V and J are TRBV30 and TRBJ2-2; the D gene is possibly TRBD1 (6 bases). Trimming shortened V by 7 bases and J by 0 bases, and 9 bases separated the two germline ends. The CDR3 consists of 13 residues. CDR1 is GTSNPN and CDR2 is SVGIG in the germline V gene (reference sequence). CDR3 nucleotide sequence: TGTGCCTCGGACAGCGCGAACACCGGGGAGCTGTTTTTT. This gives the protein CASDSANTGELFF.

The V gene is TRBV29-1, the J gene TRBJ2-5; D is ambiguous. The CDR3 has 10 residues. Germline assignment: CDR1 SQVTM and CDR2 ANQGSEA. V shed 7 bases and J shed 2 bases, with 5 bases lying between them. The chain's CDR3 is CSGDQETQYF. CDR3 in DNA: TGCAGCGGTGATCAAGAGACCCAGTACTTC.

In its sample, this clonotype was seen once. The CDR3, as DNA: TGCAGCGTCCCATCAGGCGGGGGGAACCTAATTCGCACAGATACGCAGTATTTT. Residues: CSVPSGGGNLIRTDTQYF. The chain couples TRBV29-1 to TRBJ2-3; 8 bases are a match to TRBD2. The CDR3 has 18 amino acids. Germline V gene lookup returns CDR1 SQVTM and CDR2 ANQGSEA. V shed 6 bases, J shed 1 base, and the junction held 18 bases outside the gene matches.

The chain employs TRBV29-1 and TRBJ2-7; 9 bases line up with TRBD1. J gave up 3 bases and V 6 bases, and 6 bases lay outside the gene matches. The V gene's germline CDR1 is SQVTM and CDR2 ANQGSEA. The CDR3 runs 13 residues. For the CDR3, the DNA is TGCAGCGTGACAGGGGGATTCCACTACGAGCAGTACTTC. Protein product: CSVTGGFHYEQYF.

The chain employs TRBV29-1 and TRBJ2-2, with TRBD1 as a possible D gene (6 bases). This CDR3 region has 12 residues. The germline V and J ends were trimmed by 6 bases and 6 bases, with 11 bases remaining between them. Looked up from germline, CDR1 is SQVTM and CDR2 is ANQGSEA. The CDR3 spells CSVIQGAGELFF. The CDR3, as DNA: TGCAGCGTCATACAGGGTGCCGGGGAGCTGTTTTTT.

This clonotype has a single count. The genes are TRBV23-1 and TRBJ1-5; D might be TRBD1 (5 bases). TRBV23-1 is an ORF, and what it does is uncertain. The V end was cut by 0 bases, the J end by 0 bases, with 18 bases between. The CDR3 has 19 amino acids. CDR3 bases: TGCGCCAGCAGTCAATCGGGTCCTCTAGGGGCTTATAGCAATCAGCCCCAGCATTTT. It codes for CASSQSGPLGAYSNQPQHF.

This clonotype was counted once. CDR3: CASSGGGTGNYGYTF. Here the CDR3 DNA reads TGTGCCAGCAGTGGAGGGGGGACAGGGAACTATGGCTACACCTTC. The chain links TRBV2 to TRBJ1-2; 9 bases are shared with TRBD1. Per the germline V gene, CDR1 is SNHLY and CDR2 is FYNNEI. The length of the CDR3 is 15 residues. J lost 2 bases, V lost 4 bases, and 5 bases had no gene match.

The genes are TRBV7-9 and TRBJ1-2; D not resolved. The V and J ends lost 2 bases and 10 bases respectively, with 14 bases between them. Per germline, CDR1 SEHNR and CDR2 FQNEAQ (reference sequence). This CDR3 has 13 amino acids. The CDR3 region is CASSLNRQLDYTF. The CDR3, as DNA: TGTGCCAGCAGCTTAAATAGGCAGTTGGACTACACCTTC.

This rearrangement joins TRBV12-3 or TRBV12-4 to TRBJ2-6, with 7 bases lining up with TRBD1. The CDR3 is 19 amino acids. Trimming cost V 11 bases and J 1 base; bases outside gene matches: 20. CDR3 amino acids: CASDQGVRVVESGANVLTF. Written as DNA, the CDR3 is TGTGCCTCTGACCAGGGGGTGAGGGTTGTAGAGTCTGGGGCCAACGTCCTGACTTTC.

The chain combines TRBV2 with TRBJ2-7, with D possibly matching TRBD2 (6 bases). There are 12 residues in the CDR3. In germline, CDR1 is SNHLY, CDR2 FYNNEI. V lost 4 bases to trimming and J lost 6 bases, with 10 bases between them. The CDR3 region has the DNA TGTGCCAGCAGTGGACTAGATGTCGAGCAGTACGTC. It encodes CASSGLDVEQYV.

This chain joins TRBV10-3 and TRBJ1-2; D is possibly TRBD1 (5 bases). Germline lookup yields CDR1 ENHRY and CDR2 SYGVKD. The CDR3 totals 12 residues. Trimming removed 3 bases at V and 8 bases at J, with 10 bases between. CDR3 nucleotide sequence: TGTGCCATCAGTGAACTCAGGGACGGCTACACCTTC. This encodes CAISELRDGYTF.

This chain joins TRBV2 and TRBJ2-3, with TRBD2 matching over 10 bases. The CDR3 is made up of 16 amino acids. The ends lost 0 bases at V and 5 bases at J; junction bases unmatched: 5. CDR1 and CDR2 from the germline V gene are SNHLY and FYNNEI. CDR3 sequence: CASSEALRLAGDTQYF. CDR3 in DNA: TGTGCCAGCAGTGAAGCGCTTCGACTAGCGGGAGATACGCAGTATTTT. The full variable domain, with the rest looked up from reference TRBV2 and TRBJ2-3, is EPEVTQTPSHQVTQMGQEVILRCVPISNHLYFYWYRQILGQKVEFLVSFYNNEISEKSEIFDDQFSVERPDGSNFTLKIRSTKLEDSAMYFCASSEALRLAGDTQYFGPGTRLTVL.

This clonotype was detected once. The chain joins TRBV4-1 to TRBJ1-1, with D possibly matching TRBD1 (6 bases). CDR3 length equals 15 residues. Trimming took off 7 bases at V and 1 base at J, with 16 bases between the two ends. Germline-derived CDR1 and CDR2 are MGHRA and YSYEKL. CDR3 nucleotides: TGCGCCAGCAAGAAAAAGGTGGGGGCGAACACTGAAGCTTTCTTT. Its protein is CASKKKVGANTEAFF.

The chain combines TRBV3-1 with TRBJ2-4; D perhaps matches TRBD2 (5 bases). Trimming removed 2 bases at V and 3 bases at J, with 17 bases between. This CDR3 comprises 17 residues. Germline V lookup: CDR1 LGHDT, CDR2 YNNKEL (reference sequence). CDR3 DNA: TGTGCCAGCAGCCAAAATCTCGAGGGTAGGGTCAAAAACATTCAGTACTTC. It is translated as CASSQNLEGRVKNIQYF.

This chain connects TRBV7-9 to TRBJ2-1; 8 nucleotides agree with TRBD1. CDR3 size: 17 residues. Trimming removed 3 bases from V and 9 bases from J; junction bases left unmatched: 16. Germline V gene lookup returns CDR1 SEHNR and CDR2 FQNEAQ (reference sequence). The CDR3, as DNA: TGTGCCAGCAGCTTGATACCAGGGGGCGACTTACTCAGTGAGCAGTTCTTC. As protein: CASSLIPGGDLLSEQFF.

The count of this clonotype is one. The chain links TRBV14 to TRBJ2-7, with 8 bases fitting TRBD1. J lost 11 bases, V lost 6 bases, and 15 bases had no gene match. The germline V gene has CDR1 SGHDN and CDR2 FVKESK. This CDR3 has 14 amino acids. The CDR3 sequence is CASSQPGQDENEYF. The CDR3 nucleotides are TGTGCCAGCAGTCAACCGGGACAGGACGAGAACGAGTACTTC.

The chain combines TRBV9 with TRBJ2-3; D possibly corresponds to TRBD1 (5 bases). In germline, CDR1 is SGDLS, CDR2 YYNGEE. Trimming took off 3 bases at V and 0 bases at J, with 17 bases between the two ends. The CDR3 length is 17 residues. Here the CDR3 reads CASSDGNRRPSTDTQYF. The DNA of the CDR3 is TGTGCCAGCAGCGATGGAAACAGGCGTCCTAGCACAGATACGCAGTATTTT. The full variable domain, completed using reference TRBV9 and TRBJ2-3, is DSGVTQTPKHLITATGQRVTLRCSPRSGDLSVYWYQQSLDQGLQFLIQYYNGEERAKGNILERFSAQQFPDLHSELNLSSLELGDSALYFCASSDGNRRPSTDTQYFGPGTRLTVL.